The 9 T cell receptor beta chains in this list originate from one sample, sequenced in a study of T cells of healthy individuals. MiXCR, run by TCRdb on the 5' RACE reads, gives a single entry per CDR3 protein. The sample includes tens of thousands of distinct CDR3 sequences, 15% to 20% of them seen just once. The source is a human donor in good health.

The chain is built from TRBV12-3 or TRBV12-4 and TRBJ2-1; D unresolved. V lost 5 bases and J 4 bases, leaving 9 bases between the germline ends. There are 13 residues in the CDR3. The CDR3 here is CASSTPPYNEQFF. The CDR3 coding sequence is TGTGCCAGCAGTACGCCCCCTTACAATGAGCAGTTCTTC.

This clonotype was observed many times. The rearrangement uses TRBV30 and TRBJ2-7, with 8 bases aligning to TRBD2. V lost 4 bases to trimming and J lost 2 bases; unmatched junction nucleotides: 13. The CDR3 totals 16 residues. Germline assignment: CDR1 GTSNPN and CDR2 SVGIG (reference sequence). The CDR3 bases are TGTGCCTGGACCGACCCCGAGCGGGAGCGGACCTACGAGCAGTACTTC. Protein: CAWTDPERERTYEQYF.

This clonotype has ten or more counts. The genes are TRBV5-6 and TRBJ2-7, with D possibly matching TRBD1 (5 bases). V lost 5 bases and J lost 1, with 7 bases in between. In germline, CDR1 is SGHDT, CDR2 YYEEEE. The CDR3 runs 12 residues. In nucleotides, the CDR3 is TGTGCCAGCAGGCGACAGTCCTACGAGCAGTACTTC. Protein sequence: CASRRQSYEQYF.

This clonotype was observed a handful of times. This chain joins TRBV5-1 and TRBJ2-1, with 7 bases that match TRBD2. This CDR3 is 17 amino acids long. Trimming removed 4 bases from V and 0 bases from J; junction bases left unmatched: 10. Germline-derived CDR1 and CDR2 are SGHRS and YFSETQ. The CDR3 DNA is TGCGCCAGCAGCCCTGGTTTAGGCGGGAGCTCCTACAATGAGCAGTTCTTC. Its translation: CASSPGLGGSSYNEQFF.

The CDR3 spells CASRVPGFGAGAYNEQFF. DNA of the CDR3: TGTGCCAGCAGAGTTCCGGGCTTCGGAGCGGGGGCTTACAATGAGCAGTTCTTC. The chain carries TRBV28 and TRBJ2-1, with 8 positions matching TRBD2. The CDR3 is 18 residues long. Germline V gene data show CDR1 as MDHEN and CDR2 as SYDVKM. Trimming cost V 6 bases and J 4 bases; bases outside gene matches: 17.

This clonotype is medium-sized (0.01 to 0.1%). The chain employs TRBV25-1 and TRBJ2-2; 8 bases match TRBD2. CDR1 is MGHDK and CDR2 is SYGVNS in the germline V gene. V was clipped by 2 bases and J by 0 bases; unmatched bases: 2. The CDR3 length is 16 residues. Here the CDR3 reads CASSERGGPNTGELFF. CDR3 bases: TGTGCCAGCAGTGAACGCGGGGGGCCGAACACCGGGGAGCTGTTTTTT.

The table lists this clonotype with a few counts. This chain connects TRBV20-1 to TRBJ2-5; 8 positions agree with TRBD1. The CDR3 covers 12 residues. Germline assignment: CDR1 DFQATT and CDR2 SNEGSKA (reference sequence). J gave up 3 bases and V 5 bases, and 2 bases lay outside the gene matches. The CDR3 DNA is TGCAGTGCTGCGACAGGGGAAGAGACCCAGTACTTC. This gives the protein CSAATGEETQYF.

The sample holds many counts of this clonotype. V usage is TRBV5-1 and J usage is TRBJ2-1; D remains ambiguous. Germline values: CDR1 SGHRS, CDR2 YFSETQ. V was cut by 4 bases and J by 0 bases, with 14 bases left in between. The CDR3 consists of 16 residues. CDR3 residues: CASSLPKTSSYNEQFF. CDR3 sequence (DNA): TGCGCCAGCAGCCTCCCTAAGACGAGCTCCTACAATGAGCAGTTCTTC.

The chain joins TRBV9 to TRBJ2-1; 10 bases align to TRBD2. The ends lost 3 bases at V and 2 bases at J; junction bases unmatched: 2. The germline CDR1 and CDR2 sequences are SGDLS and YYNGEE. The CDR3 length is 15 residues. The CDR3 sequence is CASSGTSGTYNEQFF. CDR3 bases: TGTGCCAGCAGCGGGACTAGCGGAACCTACAATGAGCAGTTCTTC.